The rows below give T cell receptor beta chains drawn from one sample of a study of cytomegalovirus exposure and HLA in healthy donors. The assay was immunoSEQ multiplex PCR, and TCRdb's table has in-frame clones only and misses some. The sample consists of about 250,000 clones, around 80% of them appearing once. The sample taken for sequencing was PBMCs. Source of these receptors: a boy aged 5-17 years in good health and CMV-seronegative. CDR3s leave out the opening cysteine and the closing phenylalanine or tryptophan. Clone size is shown for a subset of rows, as once, few, many or a class of expanded clone.

abundance,j_gene,v_gene,CDR3aa
.,TRBJ2-7,TRBV11-2,ASRYRHVDYEQY
.,.,TRBV9,ASSVLGRGSYEQY
.,TRBJ1-4,TRBV2,AVHRDPNEKLF
.,TRBJ2-7,TRBV29-1,SVDWSGQGGYEQY
few,TRBJ2-7,TRBV7-3,ASSLTAPWGQSEQY
.,TRBJ1-6,TRBV5-1,ASSLVGTGDNSPLH
.,TRBJ1-2,TRBV27,ASSLRQGNYGYT
few,TRBJ2-1,TRBV11-2,ASSLGHEQF
.,TRBJ1-2,TRBV6-1,ASSTPGTGARGYT
few,TRBJ1-2,TRBV4-1,ASSQVGGASAQYYGYT
.,TRBJ1-3,TRBV6-5,ASSVGGETGNTIY
.,TRBJ2-3,TRBV6-1,ASKNARGYTDTQY
few,TRBJ2-7,TRBV6-1,ASSEPEGPYEQY
.,TRBJ1-6,TRBV27,ASSIDRDSGYSPLH
.,TRBJ1-1,TRBV30,AWTSHRERAEAF
.,TRBJ1-4,TRBV30,AWGAGEKLF
.,TRBJ1-4,TRBV6-1,ASSRDVSEKLF
.,TRBJ1-4,TRBV6-5,ASSYLYGGDEKLF
.,TRBJ2-7,TRBV10-3,AIDSGSRGGAEQY
.,TRBJ2-2,TRBV29-1,SVVGGVSTGELF
.,TRBJ2-7,TRBV27,ASSYFGQGGYEQY
few,TRBJ2-3,TRBV7-8,ASSLSIGQDTQY
.,TRBJ2-5,TRBV9,ASSVGPAPQETQY
.,TRBJ1-1,TRBV11-3,ASSLLQGAEAF
.,TRBJ2-1,TRBV18,ASKTGGRDFSVALYNEQF
.,TRBJ1-5,TRBV30,AWSSGSGSNQPQH
.,TRBJ1-1,TRBV2,ASSEGGGMNTEAF